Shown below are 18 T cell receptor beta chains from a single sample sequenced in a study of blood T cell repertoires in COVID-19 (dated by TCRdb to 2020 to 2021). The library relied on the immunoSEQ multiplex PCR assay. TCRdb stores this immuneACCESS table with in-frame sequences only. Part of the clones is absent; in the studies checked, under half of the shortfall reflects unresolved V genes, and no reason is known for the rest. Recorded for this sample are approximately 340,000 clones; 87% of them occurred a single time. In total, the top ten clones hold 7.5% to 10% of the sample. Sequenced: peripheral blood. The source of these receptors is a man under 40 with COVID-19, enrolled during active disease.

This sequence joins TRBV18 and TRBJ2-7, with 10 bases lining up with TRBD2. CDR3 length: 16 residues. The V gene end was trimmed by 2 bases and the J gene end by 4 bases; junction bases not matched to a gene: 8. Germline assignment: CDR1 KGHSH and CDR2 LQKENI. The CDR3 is CASSPATAGGPYEQYF. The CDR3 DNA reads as TGTGCCAGCTCACCAGCGACAGCGGGAGGGCCATACGAGCAGTACTTC.

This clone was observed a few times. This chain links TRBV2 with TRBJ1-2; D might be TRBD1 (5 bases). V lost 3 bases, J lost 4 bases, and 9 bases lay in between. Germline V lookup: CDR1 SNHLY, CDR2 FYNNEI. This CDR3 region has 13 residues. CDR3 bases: TGTGCCAGCAGTGAGTACAGGCCCTATGGCTACACCTTC. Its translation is CASSEYRPYGYTF.

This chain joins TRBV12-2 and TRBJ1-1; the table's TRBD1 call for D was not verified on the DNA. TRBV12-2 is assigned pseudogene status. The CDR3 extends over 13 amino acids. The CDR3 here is CASPIEGDPEAFF. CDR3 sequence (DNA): TGTGCAAGTCCAATAGAGGGGGATCCTGAAGCTTTCTTT.

CDR3 amino acids: CASSQTSVGTEAFF. DNA for the CDR3: TGTGCCAGCAGCCAAACTTCCGTCGGCACTGAAGCTTTCTTT. The chain has TRBV7-8 and TRBJ1-1, with D uncertain. Germline V gives CDR1 SGHVS, CDR2 FQNEAQ. This CDR3 has 14 residues. Trimming stripped 5 bases from V and 4 bases from J, with 14 bases between.

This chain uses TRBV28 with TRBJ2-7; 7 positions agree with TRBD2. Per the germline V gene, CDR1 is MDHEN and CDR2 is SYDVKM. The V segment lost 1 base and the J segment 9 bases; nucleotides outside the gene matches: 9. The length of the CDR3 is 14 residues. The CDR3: CASSLSDRRERQYF. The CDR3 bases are TGTGCCAGCAGTTTATCTGATCGGCGGGAGAGGCAGTACTTC.

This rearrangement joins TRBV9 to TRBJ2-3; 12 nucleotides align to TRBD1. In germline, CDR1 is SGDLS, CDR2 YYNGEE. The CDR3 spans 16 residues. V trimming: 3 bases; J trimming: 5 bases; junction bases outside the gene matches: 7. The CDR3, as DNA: TGTGCCAGCAGCGCCGGGGACAGGGGGCGCGAAGATACGCAGTATTTT. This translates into CASSAGDRGREDTQYF.

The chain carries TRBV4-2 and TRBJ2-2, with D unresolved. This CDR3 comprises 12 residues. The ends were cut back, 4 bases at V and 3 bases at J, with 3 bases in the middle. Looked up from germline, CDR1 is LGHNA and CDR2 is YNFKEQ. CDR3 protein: CASSPYTGELFF. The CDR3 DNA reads TGTGCCAGCAGCCCGTACACCGGGGAGCTGTTTTTT.

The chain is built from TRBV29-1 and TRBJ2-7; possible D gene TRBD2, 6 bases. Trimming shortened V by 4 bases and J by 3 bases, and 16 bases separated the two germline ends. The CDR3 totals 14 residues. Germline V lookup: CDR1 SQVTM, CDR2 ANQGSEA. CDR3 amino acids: CSVAQGLRFYEQYF. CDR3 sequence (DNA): TGCAGCGTTGCTCAGGGACTCCGTTTCTACGAGCAGTACTTC.

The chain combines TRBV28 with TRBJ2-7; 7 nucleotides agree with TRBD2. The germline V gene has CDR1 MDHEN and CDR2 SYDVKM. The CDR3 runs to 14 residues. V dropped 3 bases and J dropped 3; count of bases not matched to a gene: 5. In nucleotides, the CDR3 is TGTGCCAGCAGTTTCGTGGCTAGCGGCTACGAGCAGTACTTC. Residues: CASSFVASGYEQYF.

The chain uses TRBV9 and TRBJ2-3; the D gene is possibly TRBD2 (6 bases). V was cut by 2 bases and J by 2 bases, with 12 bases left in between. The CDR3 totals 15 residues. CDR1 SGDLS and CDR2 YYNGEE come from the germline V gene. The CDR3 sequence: CASSVGGLPTDTQYF. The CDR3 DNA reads TGTGCCAGCAGCGTGGGAGGCCTACCCACAGATACGCAGTATTTT.

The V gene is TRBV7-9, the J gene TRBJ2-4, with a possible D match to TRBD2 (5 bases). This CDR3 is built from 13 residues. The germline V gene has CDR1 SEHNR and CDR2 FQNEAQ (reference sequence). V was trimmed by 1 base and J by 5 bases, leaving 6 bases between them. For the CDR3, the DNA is TGTGCCAGCAGCTTAGAGGAGGAAAACATTCAGTACTTC. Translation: CASSLEEENIQYF.

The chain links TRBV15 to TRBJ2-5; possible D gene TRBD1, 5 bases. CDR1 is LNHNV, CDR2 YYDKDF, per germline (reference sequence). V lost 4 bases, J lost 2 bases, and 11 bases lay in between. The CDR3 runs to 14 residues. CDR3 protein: CATSIPGWQETQYF. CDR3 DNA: TGTGCCACCAGCATCCCAGGGTGGCAAGAGACCCAGTACTTC.

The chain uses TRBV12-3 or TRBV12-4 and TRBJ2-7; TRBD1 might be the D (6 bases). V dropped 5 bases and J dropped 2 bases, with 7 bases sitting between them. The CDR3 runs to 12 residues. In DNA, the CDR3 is TGTGCCAGCAGTGGACAGACCTACGAGCAGTACTTC. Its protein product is CASSGQTYEQYF.

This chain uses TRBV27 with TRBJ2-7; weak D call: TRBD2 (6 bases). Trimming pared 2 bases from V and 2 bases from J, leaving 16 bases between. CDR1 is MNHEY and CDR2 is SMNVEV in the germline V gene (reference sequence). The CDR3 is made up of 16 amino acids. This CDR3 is CASSLKGTAFTYEQYF. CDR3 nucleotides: TGTGCCAGCAGTTTAAAGGGGACTGCTTTTACCTACGAGCAGTACTTC.

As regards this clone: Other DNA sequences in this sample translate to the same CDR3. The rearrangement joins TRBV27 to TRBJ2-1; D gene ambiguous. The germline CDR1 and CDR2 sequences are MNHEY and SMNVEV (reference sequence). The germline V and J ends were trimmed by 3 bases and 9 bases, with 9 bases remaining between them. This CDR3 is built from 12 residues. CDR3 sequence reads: CASSLSPGEQFF. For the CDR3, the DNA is TGTGCCAGCAGTTTGAGTCCTGGTGAGCAGTTCTTC.

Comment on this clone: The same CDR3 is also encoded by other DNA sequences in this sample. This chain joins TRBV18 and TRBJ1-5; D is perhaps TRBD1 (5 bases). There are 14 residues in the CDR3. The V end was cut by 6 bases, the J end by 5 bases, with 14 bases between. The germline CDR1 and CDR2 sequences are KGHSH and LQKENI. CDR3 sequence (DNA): TGTGCCAGCTCTCCCCGAAGGGGCGATCAGCCCCAGCATTTT. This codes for CASSPRRGDQPQHF.

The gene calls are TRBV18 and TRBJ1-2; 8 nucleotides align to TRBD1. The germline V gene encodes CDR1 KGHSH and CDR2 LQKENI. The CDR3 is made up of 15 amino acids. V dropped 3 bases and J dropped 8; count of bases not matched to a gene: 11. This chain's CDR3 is CASSPIAGGPEGYTF. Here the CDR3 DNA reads TGTGCCAGCTCACCCATTGCAGGGGGCCCCGAGGGCTACACCTTC.

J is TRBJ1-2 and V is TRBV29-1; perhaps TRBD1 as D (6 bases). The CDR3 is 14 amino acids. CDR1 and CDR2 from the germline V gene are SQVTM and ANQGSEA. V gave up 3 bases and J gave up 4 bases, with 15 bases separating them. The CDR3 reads CSVEAGTPLYGYTF. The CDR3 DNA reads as TGCAGCGTTGAGGCCGGGACACCACTCTATGGCTACACCTTC.